The T cell receptor beta chain under discussion was sequenced for a study of T cell clonality in common variable immunodeficiency. Germline V gene lookup returns CDR1 SGHVS and CDR2 FQNEAQ. V was shortened by 5 bases and J by 5 bases, with 8 bases between the two germline ends. The CDR3 covers 12 residues. Profiled with immunoSEQ multiplex PCR; TCRdb holds only in-frame clones, not every one. The table lists over 50,000 clones, with no singletons. The table lists this clone with many counts. The sequenced fragment ends 3 residues before the CDR3 boundary, so the rest is inferred from the germline J gene.

The TCR originated in a person aged 18 to 75 in good health. This sequence joins TRBV7-8 and TRBJ2-3, with a tentative D call TRBD1 (5 bases). The sequenced material came from peripheral blood mononuclear cells. CDR3 residues: CASSDSIDTQYF. Incomplete CDR3 DNA: TGTGCCAGCAGCGACAGTATAGATACG.